This T cell receptor beta chain was sequenced during a study of beta chain features in type 1 diabetes. The table lists this clone with a few counts. As yet, its antigen is unknown. Findings of the study overall: Relative to healthy donors, patients appeared to have naive, central memory and Treg TCRB repertoires that were more similar.

Blood was collected once per donor into heparin, averaging approximately 0.11 L. Researchers reported sorting CD4+ naive, central memory, regulatory and stem cell-like memory cells via CD45RO/CCR7/CD25/CD127/CD95/CD27. Expressed TCRB transcripts were sequenced after all isolated RNA was converted to cDNA. The table came from immunoSEQ multiplex PCR; TCRdb's copy has only in-frame clones and leaves some out. The sample has over 150,000 clones, about 7.3% seen once. Germline lookup yields CDR1 SGHDT and CDR2 YYEEEE. The CDR3 extends over 15 amino acids. The V and J ends lost 7 bases and 3 bases respectively, with 19 bases between them.

The J gene is TRBJ1-1, the V gene TRBV5-6; weak D call: TRBD1 (6 bases). This TCR derives from a young man in good health. The sequenced sample consisted of central memory CD4+ T cells from blood. The CDR3 here is CASRYRVEVDTEAFF. The DNA for the CDR3 is TGTGCCAGCCGCTACAGGGTGGAGGTTGACACTGAAGCTTTCTTT.